This TCR beta chain was identified during a study of CD8+CD57+ T cells in acquired aplastic anemia. Across the whole study: Quantities of DNA derived from sorted CD4+ and CD8+ cells averaged 3.2 ug. Researchers reported that healthy donors averaged about 11 million reads for CD4+ cells. Regarding the study as a whole: Roughly 27 sequences, all CD8+ CDR3, were shared between patients and controls.

In germline, CDR1 is SGHRS, CDR2 YFSETQ. The CDR3 loop spans 15 amino acids. V gave up 1 base and J gave up 7 bases; unmatched junction bases: 7. This clonotype was recorded only once. What it recognizes is unknown. TCR beta VDJ and CDR3 profiles were obtained from a genomic DNA template. Each CDR3 protein gets one entry after TCRdb re-called the reads with MiXCR. Here the sample spans over 150,000 distinct CDR3 sequences, around half being singletons. This TCR derives from a human donor in good health, serving as a control. V and J are TRBV5-1 and TRBJ2-1, with 8 bases lining up with TRBD1. The specimen was sorted CD4+, CD8+, or CD8+CD57+ T cells (not recorded which) from PBMCs. CDR3 protein: CASSLSGQVKNEQFF. The CDR3 DNA is TGCGCCAGCAGCTTGTCGGGACAGGTCAAAAATGAGCAGTTCTTC.